The source of this T cell receptor beta chain is a study of blood T cells in healthy people across ages. Trimming removed 3 bases from V and 4 bases from J, with 12 bases in between. The germline V gene has CDR1 LGHNT and CDR2 FRNRAP. CDR3 length: 14 residues. A remark on this clonotype: Its target is unknown.

The study, taken as a whole, reports: Relative to aged donors, long-lived donors carried more naive CD4+ cells and displayed higher diversity.

Together with a sample-barcoded 5' primer, a J-beta primer mix was included in a second PCR lasting about 6 to 12 cycles. Each cDNA molecule received a tag from a template-switch adaptor that had 12 random nucleotides. Each CDR3 protein gets one entry after TCRdb re-called the 5' RACE reads with MiXCR. The sample has 2 million or so distinct CDR3 sequences, about 49% seen once. Sequenced: blood. This TCR was sampled from a woman aged 40 to 49 in good health. The chain recombines TRBV12-5 with TRBJ2-5, with D maybe TRBD2 (6 bases). The CDR3 sequence is CASGFGGDGETQYF. Here the CDR3 DNA reads TGTGCTAGTGGTTTCGGAGGGGATGGAGAGACCCAGTACTTC.